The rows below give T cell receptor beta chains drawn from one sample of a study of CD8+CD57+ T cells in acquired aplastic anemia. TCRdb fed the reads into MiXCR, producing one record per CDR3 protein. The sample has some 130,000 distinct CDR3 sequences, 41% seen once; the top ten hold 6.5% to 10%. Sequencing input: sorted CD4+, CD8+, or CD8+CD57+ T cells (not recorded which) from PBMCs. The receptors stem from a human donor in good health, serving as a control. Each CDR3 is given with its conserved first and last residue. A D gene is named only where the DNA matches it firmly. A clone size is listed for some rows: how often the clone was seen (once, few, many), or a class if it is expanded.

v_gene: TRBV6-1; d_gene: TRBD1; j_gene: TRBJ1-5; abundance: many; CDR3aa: CASSVTGGGQPQHF; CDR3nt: TGTGCCAGCAGTGTAACAGGGGGCGGTCAGCCCCAGCATTTT
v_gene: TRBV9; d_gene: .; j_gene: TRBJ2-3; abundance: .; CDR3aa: CASSETGSTDTQYF; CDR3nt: TGTGCCAGCAGCGAAACGGGGAGCACAGATACGCAGTATTTT
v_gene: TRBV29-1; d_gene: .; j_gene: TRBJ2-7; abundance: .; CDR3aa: CSVSGPGLVGLYEQYF; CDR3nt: TGCAGCGTGTCGGGCCCGGGCCTCGTGGGGCTCTACGAGCAGTACTTC
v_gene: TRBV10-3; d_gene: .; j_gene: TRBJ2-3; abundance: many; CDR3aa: CAISAGGSDTQYF; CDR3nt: TGTGCCATCAGTGCCGGCGGTTCAGATACGCAGTATTTT
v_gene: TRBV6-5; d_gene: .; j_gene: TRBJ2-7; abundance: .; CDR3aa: CASSLEWYEQYF; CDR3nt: TGTGCCAGCAGTTTAGAGTGGTACGAGCAGTACTTC
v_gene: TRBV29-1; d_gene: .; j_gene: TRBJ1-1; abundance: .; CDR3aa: CSVGFNLNTEAFF; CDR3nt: TGCAGCGTTGGGTTCAATCTGAACACTGAAGCTTTCTTT
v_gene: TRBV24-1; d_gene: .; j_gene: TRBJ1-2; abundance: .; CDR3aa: CATSDYQGNGYTF; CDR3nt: TGTGCCACCAGTGATTACCAGGGGAATGGCTACACCTTC
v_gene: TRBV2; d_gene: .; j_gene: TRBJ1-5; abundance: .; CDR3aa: CASRISTSNQPQHF; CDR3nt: TGTGCCAGCAGGATCAGTACTAGCAATCAGCCCCAGCATTTT
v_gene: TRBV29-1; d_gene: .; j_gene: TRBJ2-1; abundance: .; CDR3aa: CSFRSAQQYNEQFF; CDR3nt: TGCAGCTTTCGGTCGGCCCAGCAATACAATGAGCAGTTCTTC
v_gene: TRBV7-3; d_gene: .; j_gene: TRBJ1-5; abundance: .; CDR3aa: CASSPARDNHNQPQHF; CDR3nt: TGTGCCAGCAGCCCCGCGCGTGACAATCACAATCAGCCCCAGCATTTT
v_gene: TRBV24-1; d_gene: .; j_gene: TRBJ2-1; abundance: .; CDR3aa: CATRSDGERFF; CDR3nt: TGTGCCACCAGGAGCGATGGTGAGCGGTTCTTC